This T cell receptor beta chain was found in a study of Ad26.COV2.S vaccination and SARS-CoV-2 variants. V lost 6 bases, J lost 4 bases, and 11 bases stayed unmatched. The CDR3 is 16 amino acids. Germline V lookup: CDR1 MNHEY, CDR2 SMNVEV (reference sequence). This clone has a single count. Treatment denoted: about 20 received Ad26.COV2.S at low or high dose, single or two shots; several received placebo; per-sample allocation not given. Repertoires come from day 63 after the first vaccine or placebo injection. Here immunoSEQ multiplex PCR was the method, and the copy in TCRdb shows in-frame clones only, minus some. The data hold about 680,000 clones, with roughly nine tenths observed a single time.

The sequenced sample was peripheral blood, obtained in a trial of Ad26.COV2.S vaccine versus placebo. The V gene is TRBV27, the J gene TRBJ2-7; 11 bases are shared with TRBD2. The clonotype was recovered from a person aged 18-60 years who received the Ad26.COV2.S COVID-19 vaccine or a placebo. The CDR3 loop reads CASRSLAGGPVYEQYF. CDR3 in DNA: TGTGCCAGCAGATCTTTAGCGGGAGGGCCGGTATACGAGCAGTACTTC.